A single T cell receptor beta chain is shown here with its context. The CDR3 extends over 13 amino acids. Trimming left V 5 bases short and J 2 bases short, with 9 bases between. Per the germline V gene, CDR1 is SGHAT and CDR2 is FQNNGV. Naive CD4+ cells were CD45RA-selected; the remaining cells were memory. The study ran the assay at deep level. The assay was immunoSEQ multiplex PCR, and TCRdb's table has in-frame clones only and misses some. The sample yields under 2.5 million clones, under 95% seen once. This sample was included in a study of shared clonotypes between healthy human individuals. Looking at the study overall: Per-donor plates numbered three CD4 naive, three CD4 memory, two CD8 naive and one CD8 memory.

This clonotype was sampled from a man aged 18 to 29 in good health. Some clones in this sample may be carry-over from other donors' samples. Source material: naive CD4+ T cells from PBMCs. Subset defined: CD45RA+ positively selected. The chain joins TRBV11-2 to TRBJ2-5, with unresolved D. In DNA, the CDR3 is TGTGCCAGCAGCGCCGGACGGCAAGAGACCCAGTACTTC. It yields the protein CASSAGRQETQYF.